Following are 24 T cell receptor beta chains from one sample sequenced in a study of breast tumors, draining lymph nodes, adjacent tissues. TCRdb used MiXCR to reprocess the multiplex PCR reads, holding one entry per CDR3 protein. Counted here are about 200,000 distinct CDR3 sequences, roughly 29% occurring once; the ten biggest clones make up approximately 4.5%. The lymph nodes were axillary draining lymph nodes from breast cancer patients. Sequencing was carried out using axillary lymph node tissue. The receptors come from a female donor with breast cancer. Some clones in this sample may be carry-over from other donors' samples.

This clonotype was recorded many times. This chain uses TRBV19 with TRBJ1-5; D is unresolved. V gave up 3 bases and J gave up 7 bases, with 7 bases separating them. Per the germline V gene, CDR1 is LNHDA and CDR2 is SQIVND (reference sequence). This CDR3 spans 12 amino acids. CDR3 sequence reads: CASSIQQQPQHF. CDR3 DNA sequence: TGTGCCAGTAGTATTCAACAGCAGCCCCAGCATTTT. Complete variable domain (other parts from reference TRBV19 and TRBJ1-5): DGGITQSPKYLFRKEGQNVTLSCEQNLNHDAMYWYRQDPGQGLRLIYYSQIVNDFQKGDIAEGYSVSREKKESFPLTVTSAQKNPTAFYLCASSIQQQPQHFGDGTRLSIL.

With respect to this clonotype: Mismatch with germline at one junction end may stem from a read error. This sequence joins TRBV20-1 and TRBJ2-1; 12 nucleotides align to TRBD2. This CDR3 region has 12 residues. Germline CDR1 and CDR2: DFQATT and SNEGSKA (reference sequence). DNA of the CDR3: TGCACCTTGACTAGCGGGGGCAGTGAGCCGTTCTTC. This codes for CTLTSGGSEPFF.

This clonotype was counted at least ten times. This chain links TRBV29-1 with TRBJ1-2, with TRBD1 as a possible D gene (6 bases). From germline, CDR1 is SQVTM and CDR2 ANQGSEA. The CDR3 consists of 12 residues. Trimming shortened V by 5 bases and J by 2 bases, and 9 bases separated the two germline ends. The CDR3 nucleotides read TGCAGCGTTTCGCAGGGGAACTATGGCTACACCTTC. Protein sequence: CSVSQGNYGYTF.

The CDR3, as DNA: TGCAGCTTGGGGACACAGGGAGAGGCGATCTATGGCTACACCTTC. Protein: CSLGTQGEAIYGYTF. The V and J genes are TRBV29-1 and TRBJ1-2; weak D call: TRBD1 (6 bases). There are 15 residues in the CDR3. The germline gives CDR1 SQVTM, CDR2 ANQGSEA. V lost 8 bases and J lost 4, with 23 bases in between.

This clonotype was picked up many times. V and J are TRBV20-1 and TRBJ2-3; D gene ambiguous. Trimming cost V 6 bases and J 1 base, with 17 bases left between them. From germline, CDR1 is DFQATT and CDR2 SNEGSKA (reference sequence). CDR3 length: 15 amino acids. The CDR3 here is CSANPDKPRTDTQYF. The DNA of the CDR3 is TGCAGTGCCAACCCCGATAAACCCCGCACAGATACGCAGTATTTT.

This rearrangement joins TRBV12-3 or TRBV12-4 to TRBJ2-1; TRBD1 agrees at 9 bases. Losses at the gene ends were 3 bases for V and 7 bases for J; bases not matched to a gene: 7. This CDR3 has 15 amino acids. CDR3 residues: CASSFAGTGLNEQFF. For the CDR3, the DNA is TGTGCCAGCAGTTTCGCGGGGACAGGGTTGAATGAGCAGTTCTTC.

This clonotype has ten or more counts. This chain joins TRBV9 and TRBJ2-3, with D unclear. Germline CDR1 is SGDLS and CDR2 is YYNGEE. The CDR3 totals 13 residues. V lost 3 bases to trimming and J lost 4 bases, with 9 bases between them. In DNA form, the CDR3 reads TGTGCCAGCAGCGCCGGGTTTTCAGATACGCAGTATTTT. Translation: CASSAGFSDTQYF.

The CDR3 bases are TGTGCCAGCAGTTCCCAGGGGGCTGGGGCCAACGTCCTGACTTTC. Protein sequence: CASSSQGAGANVLTF. This chain joins TRBV28 and TRBJ2-6; 7 nucleotides align to TRBD1. CDR3 length: 15 residues. V lost 4 bases to trimming and J lost 2 bases; unmatched junction nucleotides: 2. CDR1 and CDR2 (germline): MDHEN, SYDVKM.

This clonotype was recorded at least ten times. The genes are TRBV29-1 and TRBJ2-4; TRBD2 matches 13 bases. CDR3 length: 14 amino acids. The V segment lost 2 bases and the J segment 8 bases; nucleotides outside the gene matches: 3. Per germline, CDR1 SQVTM and CDR2 ANQGSEA. CDR3 nucleotide sequence: TGCAGCGTTGAAACTAGCGGGAGGGGGGACATTCAGTACTTC. Protein: CSVETSGRGDIQYF.

There are many counts of this clonotype. This sequence joins TRBV11-2 and TRBJ2-5; D remains ambiguous. Trimming pared 10 bases from V and 1 base from J, leaving 16 bases between. The CDR3 runs 14 residues. Germline assignment: CDR1 SGHAT and CDR2 FQNNGV. The CDR3 coding sequence is TGTGCCACCCGAATGGCTGGCGCCCAAGAGACCCAGTACTTC. Its protein product is CATRMAGAQETQYF. Looking up the rest from reference TRBV11-2 and TRBJ2-5 gives the full variable domain: EAGVAQSPRYKIIEKRQSVAFWCNPISGHATLYWYQQILGQGPKLLIQFQNNGVVDDSQLPKDRFSAERLKGVDSTLKIQPAKLEDSAVYLCATRMAGAQETQYFGPGTRLLVL.

This clonotype was counted ten times or more. V and J are TRBV5-1 and TRBJ2-3; TRBD1 or TRBD2 may be the D gene (7 bases each). From germline, CDR1 is SGHRS and CDR2 YFSETQ. Trimming took 4 bases from V and 3 from J, leaving 18 bases between them. CDR3 length: 16 amino acids. Here the CDR3 DNA reads TGCGCCAGCAGCCTCTTTGGCAGGGGGGGTACAGATACGCAGTATTTT. This encodes CASSLFGRGGTDTQYF.

This clonotype was counted only a few times. The gene calls are TRBV5-1 and TRBJ2-5; the match to TRBD1 covers 8 bases. Germline-derived CDR1 and CDR2 are SGHRS and YFSETQ. V lost 6 bases to trimming and J lost 3 bases; unmatched junction nucleotides: 7. This CDR3 has 14 amino acids. The chain's CDR3 is CASKAGGAEETQYF. Written as DNA, the CDR3 is TGCGCCAGCAAAGCAGGGGGCGCGGAAGAGACCCAGTACTTC.

The table lists this clonotype with many counts. The chain employs TRBV20-1 and TRBJ2-1, with 8 bases matching TRBD2. Germline assignment: CDR1 DFQATT and CDR2 SNEGSKA (reference sequence). Trimming removed 8 bases from V and 2 bases from J; junction bases left unmatched: 8. CDR3 length: 14 residues. The CDR3 is CSTGGVGTYNEQFF. CDR3 coding DNA: TGCAGTACGGGGGGGGTGGGTACCTACAATGAGCAGTTCTTC.

A word on this clonotype: This sequence may be a read error, since a much larger clone differs from it by one base. This sequence joins TRBV5-6 and TRBJ2-1; unclear D gene. With 5 bases removed from V and 12 bases from J, the gap between germline ends came to 12 bases. Germline CDR1 is SGHDT and CDR2 is YYEEEE. This CDR3 has 11 residues. CDR3 DNA: TGTGCCAGCAGTCGGACGTTTGGGCAGTTCTTC. It translates to CASSRTFGQFF.

Note on this clonotype: One end of the junction varies from germline; a read error may be responsible. The chain links TRBV20-1 to TRBJ2-7; TRBD2 aligns across 9 bases. This CDR3 is 14 amino acids long. The germline gives CDR1 DFQATT, CDR2 SNEGSKA (reference sequence). Written as DNA, the CDR3 is TGCAGTGCTAGGGGACTAGCCCCGACCTCCGAGCCGTACTTC. This translates into CSARGLAPTSEPYF.

V and J are TRBV20-1 and TRBJ1-4; D is undetermined. Trimming took off 3 bases at V and 7 bases at J, with 9 bases between the two ends. CDR1 is DFQATT and CDR2 is SNEGSKA in the germline V gene (reference sequence). CDR3 length: 12 amino acids. CDR3 DNA sequence: TGCAGTGCTAGGGGGAGTGGTGAAAAACTGTTTTTT. Residues: CSARGSGEKLFF.

V and J are TRBV7-8 and TRBJ2-1; TRBD2 matches at 7 bases. CDR3 length: 20 residues. Per the germline V gene, CDR1 is SGHVS and CDR2 is FQNEAQ. V lost 2 bases and J lost 2; bases outside the gene matches: 18. For the CDR3, the DNA is TGTGCCAGCAGCTTAAGTCGATGGTTGGCGGGAGAAAGCCCCTACAATGAGCAGTTCTTC. Amino acid sequence: CASSLSRWLAGESPYNEQFF.

This clonotype was observed at least ten times. This chain uses TRBV30 with TRBJ1-6, with TRBD1 as a possible D gene (5 bases). The germline V gene encodes CDR1 GTSNPN and CDR2 SVGIG (reference sequence). The germline V and J ends were trimmed by 0 bases and 9 bases, with 18 bases remaining between them. The CDR3 extends over 16 amino acids. The CDR3 nucleotides read TGTGCCTGGAGTGTACGGGGGAGGGGAAGAGGTTCACCCCTCCACTTT. As protein: CAWSVRGRGRGSPLHF.

This clonotype came up many times. The rearrangement joins TRBV5-5 to TRBJ2-5; D might be TRBD2 (5 bases). The ends were cut back, 0 bases at V and 4 bases at J, with 10 bases in the middle. The CDR3 is 14 amino acids. Germline-derived CDR1 and CDR2 are SGHKS and YYEKEE (reference sequence). CDR3 sequence reads: CASSLEWGAETQYF. For the CDR3, the DNA is TGTGCCAGCAGCTTGGAGTGGGGAGCAGAGACCCAGTACTTC.

Many counts were recorded for this clonotype. The chain has TRBV5-8 and TRBJ1-5; D is uncertain. There are 13 residues in the CDR3. Trimming removed 3 bases at V and 2 bases at J, with 6 bases between. Germline V lookup: CDR1 SGHTS, CDR2 YDEGEE. DNA of the CDR3: TGTGCCAGCAGCTCGGACGGCAATCAGCCCCAGCATTTT. Its translation is CASSSDGNQPQHF.

The sample holds a few counts of this clonotype. One end of the junction fails to match germline, which may point to a read error. V and J are TRBV24-1 and TRBJ2-1; TRBD2 aligns across 7 bases. Germline assignment: CDR1 KGHDR and CDR2 SFDVKD. This CDR3 is built from 18 residues. The CDR3 loop is CASSFSPLVAGVFDEQFF. The CDR3, as DNA: TGTGCCAGCAGTTTTAGTCCCTTAGTTGCGGGGGTATTCGATGAGCAGTTCTTC.

This sequence joins TRBV20-1 and TRBJ2-7; 11 bases fit TRBD2. This CDR3 has 15 amino acids. J lost 5 bases, V lost 0 bases, and 6 bases had no gene match. CDR1 is DFQATT and CDR2 is SNEGSKA in the germline V gene (reference sequence). The CDR3 DNA reads TGCAGTGCTAGAGAGCCTAGCGGGAGGACACACGAGCAGTACTTC. This encodes CSAREPSGRTHEQYF.

The DNA of the CDR3 is TGCGCCAGCAGCTTGATCAGGGGTGAGGAGCAGTACTTC. It specifies CASSLIRGEEQYF. V and J are TRBV5-1 and TRBJ2-7, with a tentative D call TRBD1 (6 bases). From germline, CDR1 is SGHRS and CDR2 YFSETQ. CDR3 length: 13 residues. V lost 1 base, J lost 7 bases, and 12 bases lay in between. The variable domain in full, with the rest retrieved from reference TRBV5-1 and TRBJ2-7, is KAGVTQTPRYLIKTRGQQVTLSCSPISGHRSVSWYQQTPGQGLQFLFEYFSETQRNKGNFPGRFSGRQFSNSRSEMNVSTLELGDSALYLCASSLIRGEEQYFGPGTRLTVT.

This clonotype was picked up a small number of times. The rearrangement links TRBV27 to TRBJ2-1; 10 nucleotides match TRBD2. Germline V gene lookup returns CDR1 MNHEY and CDR2 SMNVEV (reference sequence). The CDR3 consists of 14 residues. V was pared by 2 bases and J by 10 bases, with 5 bases of the junction left unmatched. The chain's CDR3 is CASSLSGRAREQFF. The CDR3 region has the DNA TGTGCCAGCAGTTTAAGCGGGAGGGCCCGGGAGCAGTTCTTC.